This TCR beta chain was profiled in a study of blood T cell repertoires in COVID-19. V dropped 6 bases and J dropped 7 bases, with 12 bases sitting between them. CDR1 is MDHEN, CDR2 SYDVKM, per germline. The CDR3 loop spans 12 amino acids. Sequencing was performed with immunoSEQ multiplex PCR; in TCRdb, only in-frame clones are kept and a portion is missing. This repertoire shows about 220,000 clones, 82% found once; its top ten account for approximately 5.6%. V and J are TRBV28 and TRBJ1-1; D is ambiguous. This sequence originates from a woman aged 70 to 79 with COVID-19, enrolled during active disease. The sequenced material came from peripheral blood. The CDR3 sequence is CASRGIRGEAFF. The CDR3 DNA reads as TGTGCCAGCAGGGGGATCCGGGGTGAAGCTTTCTTT. The full variable domain, in which reference TRBV28 and TRBJ1-1 provide the parts outside the CDR3, is DVKVTQSSRYLVKRTGEKVFLECVQDMDHENMFWYRQDPGLGLRLIYFSYDVKMKEKGDIPEGYSVSREKKERFSLILESASTNQTSMYLCASRGIRGEAFFGQGTRLTVV.